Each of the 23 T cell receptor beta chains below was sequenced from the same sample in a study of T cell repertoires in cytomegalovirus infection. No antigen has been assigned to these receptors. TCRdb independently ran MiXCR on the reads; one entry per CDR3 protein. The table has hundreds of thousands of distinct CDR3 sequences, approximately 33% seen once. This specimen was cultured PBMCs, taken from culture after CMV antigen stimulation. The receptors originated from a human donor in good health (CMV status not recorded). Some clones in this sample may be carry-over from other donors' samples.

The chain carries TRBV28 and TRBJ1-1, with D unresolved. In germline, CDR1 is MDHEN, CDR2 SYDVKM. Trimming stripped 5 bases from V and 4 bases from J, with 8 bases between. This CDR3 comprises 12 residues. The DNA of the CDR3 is TGTGCCAGCAGTAAGACTGGCACTGAAGCTTTCTTT. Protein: CASSKTGTEAFF.

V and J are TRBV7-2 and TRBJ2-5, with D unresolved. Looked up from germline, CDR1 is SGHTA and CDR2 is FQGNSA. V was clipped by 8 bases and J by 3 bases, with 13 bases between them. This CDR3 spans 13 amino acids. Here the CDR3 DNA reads TGTGCCAGCGGGCCCACTGGAAAAGAGACCCAGTACTTC. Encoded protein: CASGPTGKETQYF.

CDR3 in DNA: TGCAGTGCTAGCCATGACAGAAACTACGAGCAGTACTTC. Translation gives CSASHDRNYEQYF. The chain combines TRBV20-1 with TRBJ2-7; maybe TRBD1 (5 bases). The length of the CDR3 is 13 residues. Trimming left V 3 bases short and J 3 bases short, with 12 bases between. CDR1 is DFQATT and CDR2 is SNEGSKA in the germline V gene (reference sequence).

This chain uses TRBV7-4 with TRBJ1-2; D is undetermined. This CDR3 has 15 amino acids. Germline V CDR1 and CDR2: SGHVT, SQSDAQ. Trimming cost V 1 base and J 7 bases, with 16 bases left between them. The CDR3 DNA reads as TGTGCCAGCAGCTTAGGTGGCCAGAACTGGGGTGGCTACACCTTC. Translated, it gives CASSLGGQNWGGYTF.

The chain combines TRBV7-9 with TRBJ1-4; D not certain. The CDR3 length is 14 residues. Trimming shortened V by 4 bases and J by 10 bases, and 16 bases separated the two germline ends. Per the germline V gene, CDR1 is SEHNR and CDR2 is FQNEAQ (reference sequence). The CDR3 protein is CASSSFGTWGKLFF. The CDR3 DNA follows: TGTGCCAGCAGCTCCTTCGGAACATGGGGAAAACTGTTTTTT.

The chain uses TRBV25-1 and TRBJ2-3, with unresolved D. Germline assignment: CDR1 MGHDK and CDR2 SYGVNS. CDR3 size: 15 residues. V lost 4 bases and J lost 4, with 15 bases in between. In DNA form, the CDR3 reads TGTGCCAGCAGTGGATCTATATTGGTTTCAGATACGCAGTATTTT. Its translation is CASSGSILVSDTQYF. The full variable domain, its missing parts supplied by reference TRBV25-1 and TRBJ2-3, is EADIYQTPRYLVIGTGKKITLECSQTMGHDKMYWYQQDPGMELHLIHYSYGVNSTEKGDLSSESTVSRIRTEHFPLTLESARPSHTSQYLCASSGSILVSDTQYFGPGTRLTVL.

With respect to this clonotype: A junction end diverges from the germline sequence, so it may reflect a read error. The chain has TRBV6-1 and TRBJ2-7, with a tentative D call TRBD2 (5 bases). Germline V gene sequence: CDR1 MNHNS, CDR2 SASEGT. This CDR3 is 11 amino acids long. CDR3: CASSEFRDYHF. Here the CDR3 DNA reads TGTGCCAGCAGTGAATTTCGAGACTACCACTTC.

CDR3 sequence (DNA): TGCGCCAGCAGCCACATACAGGGAGGACAGAATTCACCCCTCCACTTT. Amino acids: CASSHIQGGQNSPLHF. This chain joins TRBV4-1 and TRBJ1-6; D may be TRBD1 (6 bases). Trimming stripped 3 bases from V and 7 bases from J, with 16 bases between. Germline V lookup: CDR1 MGHRA, CDR2 YSYEKL. The CDR3 spans 16 residues.

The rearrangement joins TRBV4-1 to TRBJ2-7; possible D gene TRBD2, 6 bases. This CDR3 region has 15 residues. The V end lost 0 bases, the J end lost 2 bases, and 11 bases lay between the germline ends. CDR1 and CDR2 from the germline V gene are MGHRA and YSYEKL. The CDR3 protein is CASSQDSLATYEQYF. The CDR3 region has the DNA TGCGCCAGCAGCCAAGATTCCCTAGCGACCTACGAGCAGTACTTC.

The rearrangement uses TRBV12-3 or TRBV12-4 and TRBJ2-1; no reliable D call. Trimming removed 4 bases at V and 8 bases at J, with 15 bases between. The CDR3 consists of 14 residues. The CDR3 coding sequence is TGTGCCAGCAGTTCCCCCCCCGCGACCTATGAGCAGTTCTTC. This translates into CASSSPPATYEQFF.

As DNA, the CDR3 is TGTGCCATCAGTGAAACGGACAGGGGTGTTGATGGCTACACCTTC. Translation: CAISETDRGVDGYTF. The V and J genes are TRBV10-3 and TRBJ1-2, with 9 bases that match TRBD1. Germline V lookup: CDR1 ENHRY, CDR2 SYGVKD. CDR3 length: 15 residues. V lost 3 bases to trimming and J lost 6 bases; unmatched junction nucleotides: 8.

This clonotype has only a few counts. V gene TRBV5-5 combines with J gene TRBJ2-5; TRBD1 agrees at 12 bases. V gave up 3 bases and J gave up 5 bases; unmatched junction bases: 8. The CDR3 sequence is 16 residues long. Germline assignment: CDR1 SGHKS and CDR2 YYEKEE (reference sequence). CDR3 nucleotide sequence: TGTGCCAGCAGCTCGCCGGGACAGGGGGCCGGGGAGACCCAGTACTTC. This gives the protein CASSSPGQGAGETQYF.

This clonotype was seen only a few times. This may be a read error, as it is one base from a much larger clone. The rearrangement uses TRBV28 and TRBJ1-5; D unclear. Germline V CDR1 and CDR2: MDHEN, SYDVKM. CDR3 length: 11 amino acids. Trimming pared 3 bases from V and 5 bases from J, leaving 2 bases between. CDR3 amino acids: CASSFDQPQHF. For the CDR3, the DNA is TGTGCCAGCAGTTTTGATCAGCCCCAGCATTTT.

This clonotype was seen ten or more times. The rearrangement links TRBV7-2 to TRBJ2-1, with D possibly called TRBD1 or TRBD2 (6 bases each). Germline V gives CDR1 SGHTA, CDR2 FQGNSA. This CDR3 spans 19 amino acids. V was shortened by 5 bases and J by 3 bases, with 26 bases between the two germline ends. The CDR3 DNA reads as TGTGCCAGCAGCGAAAGACTAAGTTGGGGGGCTAGAAACTACAATGAGCAGTTCTTC. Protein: CASSERLSWGARNYNEQFF.

The CDR3 DNA follows: TGTGCCAGCAGCTTAGGGTTCAGCGGGAGTTCGACCCTATACGAGCAGTACTTC. This encodes CASSLGFSGSSTLYEQYF. The V and J genes are TRBV11-2 and TRBJ2-7; the match to TRBD2 covers 8 bases. The germline gives CDR1 SGHAT, CDR2 FQNNGV. CDR3 size: 18 residues. The V gene end was trimmed by 1 base and the J gene end by 4 bases; junction bases not matched to a gene: 15. Full variable domain (missing parts from reference TRBV11-2 and TRBJ2-7): EAGVAQSPRYKIIEKRQSVAFWCNPISGHATLYWYQQILGQGPKLLIQFQNNGVVDDSQLPKDRFSAERLKGVDSTLKIQPAKLEDSAVYLCASSLGFSGSSTLYEQYFGPGTRLTVT.

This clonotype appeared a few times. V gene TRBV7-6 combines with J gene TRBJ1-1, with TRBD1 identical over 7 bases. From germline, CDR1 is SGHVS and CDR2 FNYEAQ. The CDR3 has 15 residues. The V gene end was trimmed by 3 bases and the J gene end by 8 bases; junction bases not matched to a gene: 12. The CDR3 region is CASSLGEGTVIEAFF. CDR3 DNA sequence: TGTGCCAGCAGCTTGGGTGAAGGGACAGTCATAGAAGCTTTCTTT.

The CDR3 is CASSQKESSYNEQFF. The CDR3, as DNA: TGCGCCAGCAGCCAAAAGGAGAGCTCCTACAATGAGCAGTTCTTC. The rearrangement links TRBV4-1 to TRBJ2-1, with unresolved D. Germline CDR1 and CDR2: MGHRA and YSYEKL. CDR3 size: 15 residues. V lost 2 bases and J 0 bases, leaving 8 bases between the germline ends.

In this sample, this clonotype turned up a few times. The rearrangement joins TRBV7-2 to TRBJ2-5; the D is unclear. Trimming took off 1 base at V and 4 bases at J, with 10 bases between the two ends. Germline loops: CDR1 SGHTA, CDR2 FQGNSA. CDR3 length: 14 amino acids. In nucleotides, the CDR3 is TGTGCCAGCAGCTTAGTATTGGCGGCAGAGACCCAGTACTTC. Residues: CASSLVLAAETQYF.

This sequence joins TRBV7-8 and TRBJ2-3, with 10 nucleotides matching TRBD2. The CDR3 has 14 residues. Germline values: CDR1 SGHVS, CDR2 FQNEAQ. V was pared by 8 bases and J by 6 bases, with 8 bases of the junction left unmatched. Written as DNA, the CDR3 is TGTGCCAGCCGGGCTAGCGGGGGATCCGATACGCAGTATTTT. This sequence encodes CASRASGGSDTQYF.

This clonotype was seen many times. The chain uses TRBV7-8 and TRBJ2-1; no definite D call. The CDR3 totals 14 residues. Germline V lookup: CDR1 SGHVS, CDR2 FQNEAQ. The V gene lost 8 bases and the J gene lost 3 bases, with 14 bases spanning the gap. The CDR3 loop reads CASEEASNYNEQFF. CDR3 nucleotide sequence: TGTGCCAGCGAAGAGGCATCGAACTACAATGAGCAGTTCTTC.

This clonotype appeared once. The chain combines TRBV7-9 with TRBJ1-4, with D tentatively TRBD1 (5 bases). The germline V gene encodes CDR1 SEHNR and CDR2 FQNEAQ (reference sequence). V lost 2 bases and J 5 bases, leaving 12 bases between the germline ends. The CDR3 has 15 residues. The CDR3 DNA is TGTGCCAGCAGCTTAAGGGGTTCCGGAAATGAAAAACTGTTTTTT. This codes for CASSLRGSGNEKLFF.

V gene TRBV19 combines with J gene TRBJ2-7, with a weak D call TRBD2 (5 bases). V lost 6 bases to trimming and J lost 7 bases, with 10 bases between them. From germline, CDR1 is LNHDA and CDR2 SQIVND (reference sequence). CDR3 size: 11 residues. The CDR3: CASRSGREQYF. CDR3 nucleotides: TGTGCCAGTAGGAGCGGACGGGAGCAGTACTTC.

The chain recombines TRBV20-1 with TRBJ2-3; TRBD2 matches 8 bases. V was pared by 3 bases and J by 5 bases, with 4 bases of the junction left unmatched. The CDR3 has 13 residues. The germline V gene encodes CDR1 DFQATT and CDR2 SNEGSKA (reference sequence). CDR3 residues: CSARASGGDTQYF. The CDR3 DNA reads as TGCAGTGCTAGGGCCAGCGGGGGAGATACGCAGTATTTT.